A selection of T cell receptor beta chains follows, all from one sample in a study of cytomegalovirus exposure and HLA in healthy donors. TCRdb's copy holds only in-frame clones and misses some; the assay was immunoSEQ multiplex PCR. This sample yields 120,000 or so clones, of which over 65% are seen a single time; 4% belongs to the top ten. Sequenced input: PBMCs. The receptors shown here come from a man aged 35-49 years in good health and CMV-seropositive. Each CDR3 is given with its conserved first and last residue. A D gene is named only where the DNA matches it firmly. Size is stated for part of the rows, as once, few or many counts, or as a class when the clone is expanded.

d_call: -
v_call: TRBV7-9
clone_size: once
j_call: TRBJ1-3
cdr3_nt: TGTGCCAGCAGCCCCACAGGGTTCTCTGGAAACACCATATATTTT
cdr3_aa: CASSPTGFSGNTIYF

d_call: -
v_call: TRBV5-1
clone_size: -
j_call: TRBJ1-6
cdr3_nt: TGCGCCAGCAGCTTACGGGATGCCTATAATTCACCCCTCCACTTT
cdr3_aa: CASSLRDAYNSPLHF

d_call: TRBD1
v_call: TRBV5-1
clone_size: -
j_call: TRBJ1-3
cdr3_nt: TGCGCCAGCAGCTTGGAGGGGGCCTCCTCGATAGGAAACACCATATATTTT
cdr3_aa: CASSLEGASSIGNTIYF

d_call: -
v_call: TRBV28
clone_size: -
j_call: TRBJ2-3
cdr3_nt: TGTGCCAGCAGTTTGCCGGTCCTTCGGACGCAGTATTTT
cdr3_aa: CASSLPVLRTQYF

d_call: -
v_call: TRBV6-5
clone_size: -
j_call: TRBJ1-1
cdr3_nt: TGTGCCAGCACCCCACAGGGTGTAGTGGGTGAAGCTTTCTTT
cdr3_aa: CASTPQGVVGEAFF

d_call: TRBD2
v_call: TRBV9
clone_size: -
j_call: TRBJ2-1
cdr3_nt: TGTGCCAGCAGCCTCCTGGCGGGTAGCGGGGGGGTTTACAATGAGCAGTTCTTC
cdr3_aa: CASSLLAGSGGVYNEQFF

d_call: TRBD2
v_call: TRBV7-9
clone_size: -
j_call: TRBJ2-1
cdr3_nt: TGTGCCAGCAGCCATCGTACTAGCGGGATCGGGGATGAGCAGTTCTTC
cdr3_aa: CASSHRTSGIGDEQFF

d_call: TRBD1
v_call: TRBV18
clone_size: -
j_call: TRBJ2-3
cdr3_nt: TGTGCCAGCTCACCAGGGACAGGGATGACGGGTACGCAGTATTTT
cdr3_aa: CASSPGTGMTGTQYF

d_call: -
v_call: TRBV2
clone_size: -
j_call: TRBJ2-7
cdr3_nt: TGTGCCAGCAGTTGGTCAGGCTCCTACGAGCAGTACTTC
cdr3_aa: CASSWSGSYEQYF

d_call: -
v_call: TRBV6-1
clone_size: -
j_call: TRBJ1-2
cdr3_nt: TGTGCCAGCACCTCGGTGTCCTATGGCTACACCTTC
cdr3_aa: CASTSVSYGYTF

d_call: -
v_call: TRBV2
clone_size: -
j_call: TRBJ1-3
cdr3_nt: TGTGCCAGCAGTGGCGGGAGGAGAAACACCATATATTTT
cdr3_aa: CASSGGRRNTIYF

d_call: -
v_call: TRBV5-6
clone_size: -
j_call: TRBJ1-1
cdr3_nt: TGTGCCAGCAGCTTGTCCTTAATTAAGAACACTGAAGCTTTCTTT
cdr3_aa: CASSLSLIKNTEAFF

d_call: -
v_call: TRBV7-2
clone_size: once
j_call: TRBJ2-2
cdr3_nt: TGTGCCAGCAGCCCGCCCTCGGGATACACCGGGGAGCTGTTTTTT
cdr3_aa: CASSPPSGYTGELFF

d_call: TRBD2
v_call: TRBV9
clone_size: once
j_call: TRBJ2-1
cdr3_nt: TGTGCCAGCAGCCTACGGACTAGCAGGACCTACAATGAGCAGTTCTTC
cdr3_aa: CASSLRTSRTYNEQFF

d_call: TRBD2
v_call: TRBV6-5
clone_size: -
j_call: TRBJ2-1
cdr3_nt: TGTGCCAGCAGCCAGCGGGACCCCTTGGGTGAGCAGTTCTTC
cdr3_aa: CASSQRDPLGEQFF

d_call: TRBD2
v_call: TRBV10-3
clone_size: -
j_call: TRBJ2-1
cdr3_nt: TGTGCCATCAGCGAGGGACTAGCGGGGGGCAATGAGCAGTTCTTC
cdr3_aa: CAISEGLAGGNEQFF

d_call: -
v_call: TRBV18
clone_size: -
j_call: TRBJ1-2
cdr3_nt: TGTGCCAGCTCTCTGAAACAGGGAGCTGACTATGGCTACACCTTC
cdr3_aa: CASSLKQGADYGYTF

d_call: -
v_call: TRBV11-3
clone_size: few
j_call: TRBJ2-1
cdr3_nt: TGTGCCAGCAGCTTAGGTGGGGGACTTATCCGGGATGAGCAGTTCTTC
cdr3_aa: CASSLGGGLIRDEQFF

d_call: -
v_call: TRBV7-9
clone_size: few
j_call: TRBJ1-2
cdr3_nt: TGTGCCAGCAGCTTAGAGCCGGAGCATGGCTACACCTTC
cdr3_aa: CASSLEPEHGYTF

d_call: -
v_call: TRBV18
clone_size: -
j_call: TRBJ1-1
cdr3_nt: TGTGCCAGCTCACCGGGAACAGGGAACACTGAAGCTTTCTTT
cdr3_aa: CASSPGTGNTEAFF